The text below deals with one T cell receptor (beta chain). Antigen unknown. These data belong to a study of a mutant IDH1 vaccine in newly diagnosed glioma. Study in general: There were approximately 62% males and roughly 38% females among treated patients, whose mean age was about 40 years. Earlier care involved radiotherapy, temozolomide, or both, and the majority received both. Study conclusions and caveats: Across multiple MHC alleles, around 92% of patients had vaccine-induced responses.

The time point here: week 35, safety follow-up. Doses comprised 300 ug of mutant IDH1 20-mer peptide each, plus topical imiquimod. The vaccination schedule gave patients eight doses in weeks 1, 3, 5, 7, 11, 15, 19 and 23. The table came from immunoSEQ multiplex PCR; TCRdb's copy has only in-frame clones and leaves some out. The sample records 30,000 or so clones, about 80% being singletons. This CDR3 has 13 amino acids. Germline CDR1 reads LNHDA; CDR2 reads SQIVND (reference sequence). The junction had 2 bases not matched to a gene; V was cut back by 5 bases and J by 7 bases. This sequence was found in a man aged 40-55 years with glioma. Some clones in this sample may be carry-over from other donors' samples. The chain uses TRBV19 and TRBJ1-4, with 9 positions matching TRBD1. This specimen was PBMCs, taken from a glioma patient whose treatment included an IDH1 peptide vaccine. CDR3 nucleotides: TGTGCCAGTAGTCAGGACAGGGGTGAAAAACTGTTTTTT. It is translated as CASSQDRGEKLFF.